The 12 T cell receptor beta chains below come from one sample, sequenced in a study of blood T cells in healthy people across ages. For the second PCR, which ran for about 6 to 11 cycles, a sample-barcoded 5' primer and a J-beta primer mix were used. TCRdb re-called the 5' RACE reads through MiXCR, storing one row per CDR3 protein. This sample has about 570,000 distinct CDR3 sequences, with about 27% found just once. The same sample was also studied in work on T cells of mothers and their children.

The sequencing input was blood. Receptors originate from a boy aged 2-9 years in good health.

The rearrangement joins TRBV7-6 to TRBJ2-5; TRBD2 matches at 7 bases. The tail of the sequence fits TRBJ2-7 better, so the J call may be wrong. The germline V gene encodes CDR1 SGHVS and CDR2 FNYEAQ. The CDR3 extends over 15 amino acids. CDR3 nucleotide sequence: TGTGCCAGCAGCCCCCGGGCGGGGGTACCCTACGAGCAGTACTTC. This sequence encodes CASSPRAGVPYEQYF.

This clonotype showed up just a few times. This chain connects TRBV7-2 to TRBJ2-5; 9 bases fit TRBD2. The DNA end is more similar to TRBJ2-7, so the J call may be wrong. Germline CDR1 reads SGHTA; CDR2 reads FQGNSA. This CDR3 has 15 residues. The CDR3, as DNA: TGTGCCAGCAGCCTTCGACTAGCGGTAACCTACGAGCAGTACTTC. Translation: CASSLRLAVTYEQYF.

This clonotype has only a few counts. One end of the junction is discordant with germline, which a read error may explain. The V and J genes are TRBV19 and TRBJ1-2; D remains ambiguous. CDR1 LNHDA and CDR2 SQIVND come from the germline V gene (reference sequence). CDR3 length: 14 amino acids. CDR3 DNA sequence: TGTGTCAGTACATCGGTCTCGGGCCGGGATGGCTACACCTTC. As protein: CVSTSVSGRDGYTF.

The chain couples TRBV18 to TRBJ2-7; 10 positions agree with TRBD1. This CDR3 region has 14 residues. Per the germline V gene, CDR1 is KGHSH and CDR2 is LQKENI. J was trimmed by 9 bases and V by 4 bases; bases with no gene match: 9. This CDR3 is CASSQAGQGKMQYF. The CDR3 region has the DNA TGTGCCAGCTCACAGGCGGGACAGGGGAAGATGCAGTACTTC. Full variable domain (remainder filled in from reference TRBV18 and TRBJ2-7): NAGVMQNPRHLVRRRGQEARLRCSPMKGHSHVYWYRQLPEEGLKFMVYLQKENIIDESGMPKERFSAEFPKEGPSILRIQQVVRGDSAAYFCASSQAGQGKMQYFGPGTRLTVT.

This clonotype was detected a few times. The chain employs TRBV4-2 and TRBJ2-5; 12 bases match TRBD2. There are 17 residues in the CDR3. The V and J ends lost 5 bases and 5 bases, in that order; junction bases with no gene match: 12. Germline V gives CDR1 LGHNA, CDR2 YNFKEQ. The CDR3 DNA reads TGTGCCAGCAGCATACGGACTAGCGGGACTACCACGGAGACCCAGTACTTC. This encodes CASSIRTSGTTTETQYF.

The chain links TRBV27 to TRBJ1-2, with D uncertain. Trimming took off 8 bases at V and 7 bases at J, with 29 bases between the two ends. Germline V gene sequence: CDR1 MNHEY, CDR2 SMNVEV (reference sequence). This CDR3 is built from 17 residues. The CDR3 region has the DNA TGTGCCAGCGCCATTTACCCCAATCCTGGGGATGGTCTTGGCTACACCTTC. It is translated as CASAIYPNPGDGLGYTF.

V gene TRBV11-2 combines with J gene TRBJ2-4, with D hard to call. Trimming shortened V by 5 bases and J by 8 bases, and 16 bases separated the two germline ends. The CDR3 is 14 amino acids. Germline V gives CDR1 SGHAT, CDR2 FQNNGV. The CDR3, as DNA: TGTGCCAGCAGCCCAACCGCGGTTTCGGACATTCAGTACTTC. Protein: CASSPTAVSDIQYF.

This clonotype was recorded a few times. The chain combines TRBV4-3 with TRBJ2-7; D might be TRBD2 (6 bases). The CDR3 runs to 18 residues. Germline V gives CDR1 LGHNA, CDR2 YSLEER. With 0 bases removed from V and 0 bases from J, the gap between germline ends came to 18 bases. The CDR3 bases are TGCGCCAGCAGCCAAGATCCGGCTGGAGGGGTCGGCTCCTACGAGCAGTACTTC. Translated, it gives CASSQDPAGGVGSYEQYF.

The V gene is TRBV2, the J gene TRBJ2-1; D not resolved. CDR1 and CDR2 from the germline V gene are SNHLY and FYNNEI. With 3 bases removed from V and 8 bases from J, the gap between germline ends came to 11 bases. The CDR3 runs 13 residues. The CDR3 DNA is TGTGCCAGCAGTGAGTCACTGAACCATGAGCAGTTCTTC. This translates into CASSESLNHEQFF.

The gene calls are TRBV25-1 and TRBJ2-2; weak D call: TRBD2 (6 bases). Germline CDR1 and CDR2: MGHDK and SYGVNS. The CDR3 runs 14 residues. Trimming left V 6 bases short and J 3 bases short, with 11 bases between. The CDR3 loop is CASRPPGDTGELFF. CDR3 in DNA: TGTGCCAGCAGACCCCCGGGGGACACCGGGGAGCTGTTTTTT.

This clonotype was recorded a few times. The chain employs TRBV7-2 and TRBJ2-2; TRBD2 matches 7 bases. From germline, CDR1 is SGHTA and CDR2 FQGNSA. V dropped 7 bases and J dropped 4; count of bases not matched to a gene: 15. The CDR3 is made up of 17 amino acids. CDR3 loop: CASTFRGAGEVTGELFF. The CDR3 nucleotides read TGTGCCAGCACTTTTAGAGGGGCGGGAGAGGTCACCGGGGAGCTGTTTTTT.

The chain carries TRBV10-2 and TRBJ2-5; maybe TRBD2 (6 bases). The CDR3 has 13 amino acids. V lost 9 bases to trimming and J lost 5 bases, with 16 bases between them. Germline V gives CDR1 WSHSY, CDR2 SAAADI. CDR3 sequence: CASTGLGSETQYF. The CDR3 nucleotides are TGCGCCAGTACGGGACTGGGCTCGGAGACCCAGTACTTC.